The 4 T cell receptor beta chains below come from one sample, sequenced in a study. TCRdb re-analysed the RT-PCR reads in MiXCR, keeping a single row per CDR3 protein. Here the sample spans hundreds of thousands of distinct CDR3 sequences, approximately 15% being singletons. The sequenced sample was memory CD4+ T cells from blood. The origin of the receptors is a female donor in good health, serving as a healthy control.

The chain uses TRBV6-1 and TRBJ1-5, with D perhaps TRBD1 (5 bases). The CDR3 extends over 14 amino acids. Per germline, CDR1 MNHNS and CDR2 SASEGT. V dropped 3 bases and J dropped 2 bases, with 8 bases sitting between them. The CDR3 sequence: CASSDREGNQPQHF. CDR3 DNA: TGTGCCAGCAGTGACAGGGAGGGCAATCAGCCCCAGCATTTT.

The rearrangement links TRBV20-1 to TRBJ2-7; 8 bases agree with TRBD1. This CDR3 spans 11 amino acids. From germline, CDR1 is DFQATT and CDR2 SNEGSKA (reference sequence). The CDR3 spells CSGGPPREQYF. DNA of the CDR3: TGCTCAGGGGGCCCCCCGCGCGAGCAGTACTTC.

This clonotype was counted between two and nine times. The V gene is TRBV5-1, the J gene TRBJ1-1; D might be TRBD1 (6 bases). Germline CDR1 reads SGHRS; CDR2 reads YFSETQ. The CDR3 extends over 14 amino acids. Between the trimmed V and J ends, which lost 0 bases and 7 bases, there was a span of 13 bases. The DNA for the CDR3 is TGCGCCAGCAGCTTGGAGTCGACAGGAAGTGAAGCTTTCTTT. It encodes CASSLESTGSEAFF.

This clonotype was detected ten times or more. J is TRBJ1-2 and V is TRBV20-1, with D perhaps TRBD1 (6 bases). CDR3 size: 14 residues. Germline loops: CDR1 DFQATT, CDR2 SNEGSKA (reference sequence). The V and J ends lost 6 bases and 0 bases respectively, with 14 bases between them. The CDR3 DNA is TGCAGTGCCCCACAGGGAGAGACTAACTATGGCTACACCTTC. Protein: CSAPQGETNYGYTF.